A single sample is the source of the 20 T cell receptor beta chains below, sequenced in a study of blood T cell repertoires in COVID-19. Sequencing used immunoSEQ multiplex PCR; TCRdb keeps in-frame clones, though not all of them. The data hold under 400,000 clones, with 70% to 90% observed a single time. Sequences were obtained from PBMCs or T cells enriched from blood (not recorded which). The receptors here all came from a middle-aged man in a cohort exposed to, infected with or recovered from COVID-19 (not recorded which).

In this sample, this clone turned up once. This sequence joins TRBV6-5 and TRBJ2-7; 10 bases align to TRBD2. Per germline, CDR1 MNHEY and CDR2 SVGAGI. Trimming at V came to 6 bases and at J to 3 bases, leaving 5 bases not matched to a gene. This CDR3 region has 14 residues. The CDR3 DNA follows: TGTGCCAGCAGCCTAGCGGGAGCGAACTACGAGCAGTACTTC. This gives the protein CASSLAGANYEQYF.

The V and J genes are TRBV5-1 and TRBJ2-3, with 11 positions matching TRBD2. The CDR3 consists of 16 residues. The ends lost 1 base at V and 0 bases at J; junction bases unmatched: 1. The V gene's germline CDR1 is SGHRS and CDR2 YFSETQ. CDR3 DNA: TGCGCCAGCAGCTTGTGGACTAGCGGGAGCACAGATACGCAGTATTTT. Translating gives CASSLWTSGSTDTQYF.

The chain uses TRBV7-8 and TRBJ1-1; D not certain. The CDR3 covers 15 residues. Germline V gene lookup returns CDR1 SGHVS and CDR2 FQNEAQ. The germline V and J ends were trimmed by 4 bases and 1 base, with 13 bases remaining between them. CDR3: CASSYQRRRNTEAFF. The CDR3 DNA is TGTGCCAGCAGCTACCAACGACGGAGGAACACTGAAGCTTTCTTT.

CDR3 sequence: CAAGGSAAYEQYF. CDR3 nucleotides: TGTGCCGCGGGTGGTAGCGCGGCCTACGAGCAGTACTTC. The chain links TRBV28 to TRBJ2-7; maybe TRBD2 (5 bases). This CDR3 comprises 13 residues. The V and J ends lost 11 bases and 2 bases respectively, with 16 bases between them. The germline gives CDR1 MDHEN, CDR2 SYDVKM.

This chain joins TRBV6-5 and TRBJ1-2, with 9 bases fitting TRBD1. CDR3 length: 15 amino acids. V lost 6 bases to trimming and J lost 3 bases; unmatched junction nucleotides: 8. Germline loops: CDR1 MNHEY, CDR2 SVGAGI. CDR3 bases: TGTGCCAGCAGGGACAGGGGCTCGGATTACTATGGCTACACCTTC. Its translation is CASRDRGSDYYGYTF.

V gene TRBV30 combines with J gene TRBJ2-7; the D gene is possibly TRBD1 (6 bases). The CDR3 is 12 amino acids. Trimming shortened V by 4 bases and J by 5 bases, and 12 bases separated the two germline ends. Per the germline V gene, CDR1 is GTSNPN and CDR2 is SVGIG (reference sequence). CDR3 coding DNA: TGTGCCTGGACTACAGGGTTCCACGAGCAGTACTTC. Its protein product is CAWTTGFHEQYF. The complete variable domain, with remaining parts taken from reference TRBV30 and TRBJ2-7, reads SQTIHQWPATLVQPVGSPLSLECTVEGTSNPNLYWYRQAAGRGLQLLFYSVGIGQISSEVPQNLSASRPQDRQFILSSKKLLLSDSGFYLCAWTTGFHEQYFGPGTRLTVT.

The chain recombines TRBV5-4 with TRBJ1-2; 7 bases are shared with TRBD1. J was trimmed by 6 bases and V by 5 bases; bases with no gene match: 13. There are 15 residues in the CDR3. Germline CDR1 is SGHNT and CDR2 is YYREEE (reference sequence). The chain's CDR3 is CASSKEGARTDGYTF. The CDR3 nucleotides read TGTGCCAGCAGTAAGGAGGGGGCGCGGACCGATGGCTACACCTTC. The full variable domain, completed using reference TRBV5-4 and TRBJ1-2, is ETGVTQSPTHLIKTRGQQVTLRCSSQSGHNTVSWYQQALGQGPQFIFQYYREEENGRGNFPPRFSGLQFPNYSSELNVNALELDDSALYLCASSKEGARTDGYTFGSGTRLTVV.

The chain carries TRBV23-1 and TRBJ1-6; 12 bases are shared with TRBD1. TRBV23-1 is treated as an ORF (open reading frame) with a function not yet certain. This CDR3 has 15 residues. With 3 bases clipped from V and 7 bases from J, the junction kept 1 base outside the gene matches. In DNA form, the CDR3 reads TGCGCCAGCAGTCAGGGGACAGGGGGCAATTCACCCCTCCACTTT. Translation: CASSQGTGGNSPLHF.

This chain uses TRBV5-1 with TRBJ2-2; 8 nucleotides align to TRBD2. Germline lookup yields CDR1 SGHRS and CDR2 YFSETQ. This CDR3 has 17 amino acids. Germline trimming cut 0 bases from V and 7 bases from J; bases unmatched to any gene: 11. In DNA form, the CDR3 reads TGCGCCAGCAGCTTGGCCGGAACGGGAGGGCCTGGCGGGGAGCTGTTTTTT. Protein sequence: CASSLAGTGGPGGELFF.

Of note for this clone: This sample includes further DNA sequences coding for the same CDR3. V gene TRBV19 combines with J gene TRBJ1-2; D unclear. CDR1 and CDR2 (germline): LNHDA, SQIVND (reference sequence). CDR3 length: 14 residues. V was cut by 6 bases and J by 0 bases, with 11 bases left in between. The DNA for the CDR3 is TGTGCCAGTAGCCCTGGAGGGACTAACTATGGCTACACCTTC. Protein sequence: CASSPGGTNYGYTF.

The chain employs TRBV27 and TRBJ2-7, with 8 positions matching TRBD2. The CDR3 is 14 residues long. Germline trimming cut 8 bases from V and 4 bases from J; bases unmatched to any gene: 10. Germline V gene data show CDR1 as MNHEY and CDR2 as SMNVEV (reference sequence). In DNA, the CDR3 is TGTGCCAGCGTCTTGGTGGTAGCGGGGTACGAGCAGTACTTC. Its translation: CASVLVVAGYEQYF.

This clone was counted only a few times. The CDR3 spells CASSESSGWNQPQHF. In nucleotides, the CDR3 is TGCGCCAGCAGTGAGTCCAGTGGTTGGAATCAGCCCCAGCATTTT. The J gene is TRBJ1-5, the V gene TRBV10-2; D gene uncertain. The CDR3 length is 15 residues. CDR1 is WSHSY, CDR2 SAAADI, per germline. Trimming left V 0 bases short and J 4 bases short, with 10 bases between.

The J gene is TRBJ2-1, the V gene TRBV5-1; 7 bases agree with TRBD1. This CDR3 contains 13 residues. With V trimmed by 3 bases and J by 9 bases, 6 bases remained unmatched. Germline V gene data show CDR1 as SGHRS and CDR2 as YFSETQ. CDR3 residues: CASSSQGDAEQFF. In nucleotides, the CDR3 is TGCGCCAGCAGCTCCCAGGGGGACGCTGAGCAGTTCTTC.

The chain carries TRBV28 and TRBJ2-1; D remains unclear. The CDR3 has 10 amino acids. The V end lost 6 bases, the J end lost 7 bases, and 4 bases lay between the germline ends. Germline values: CDR1 MDHEN, CDR2 SYDVKM. The CDR3 DNA sequence: TGTGCCAGCAGATCGAATGAGCAGTTCTTC. Translation gives CASRSNEQFF.

V and J are TRBV11-2 and TRBJ1-2; 7 bases fit TRBD1. The CDR3 is 15 residues long. V lost 5 bases, J lost 2 bases, and 8 bases stayed unmatched. Germline CDR1 reads SGHAT; CDR2 reads FQNNGV. The DNA of the CDR3 is TGTGCCAGCAGCCCCTTCGGGACAGCGAACTATGGCTACACCTTC. Protein: CASSPFGTANYGYTF.

This chain links TRBV2 with TRBJ2-2, with TRBD1 matching 7 bases. After removal of 7 bases from V and 6 bases from J, the junction contained 8 bases not matched to a gene. Germline V CDR1 and CDR2: SNHLY, FYNNEI. This CDR3 has 14 amino acids. CDR3 bases: TGTGCCAGCACCAAAACAGGGGCCGCCGGGGAGCTGTTTTTT. It encodes CASTKTGAAGELFF.

The rearrangement uses TRBV2 and TRBJ1-2; D may be TRBD1 (6 bases). The CDR3 is made up of 15 amino acids. V gave up 9 bases and J gave up 4 bases, with 21 bases separating them. Germline V gene data show CDR1 as SNHLY and CDR2 as FYNNEI. The chain's CDR3 is CASDHDNRVIYGYTF. Written as DNA, the CDR3 is TGTGCCAGTGATCACGATAACAGGGTCATCTATGGCTACACCTTC. Using reference TRBV2 and TRBJ1-2 for the parts outside the CDR3, the full variable domain is EPEVTQTPSHQVTQMGQEVILRCVPISNHLYFYWYRQILGQKVEFLVSFYNNEISEKSEIFDDQFSVERPDGSNFTLKIRSTKLEDSAMYFCASDHDNRVIYGYTFGSGTRLTVV.

This clone was detected only a few times. Other DNA sequences from this sample encode an identical CDR3 as well. The chain joins TRBV3-1 (or the pseudogene TRBV3-2) to TRBJ2-2; unclear D gene. The CDR3 has 13 residues. V lost 3 bases to trimming and J lost 4 bases, with 6 bases between them. Germline values: CDR1 LGHDT, CDR2 YNNKEL (reference sequence). CDR3 protein: CASSQLSTGELFF. The CDR3 coding sequence is TGTGCCAGCAGCCAGCTTAGCACCGGGGAGCTGTTTTTT.

This sequence joins TRBV4-1 and TRBJ1-6, with D perhaps matching TRBD1 (5 bases). This CDR3 comprises 15 residues. V lost 0 bases and J lost 9, with 12 bases in between. CDR1 MGHRA and CDR2 YSYEKL come from the germline V gene. CDR3 residues: CASSQDTARGSPLHF. As DNA, the CDR3 is TGCGCCAGCAGCCAAGATACGGCAAGGGGTTCACCCCTCCACTTT.

CDR3 loop: CASSFTGATNEKLFF. The CDR3 nucleotides read TGTGCCAGCAGTTTTACAGGGGCAACTAATGAAAAACTGTTTTTT. V gene TRBV6-5 combines with J gene TRBJ1-4; 7 nucleotides line up with TRBD1. The CDR3 runs 15 residues. The V gene end was trimmed by 4 bases and the J gene end by 0 bases; junction bases not matched to a gene: 2. Germline CDR1 and CDR2: MNHEY and SVGAGI.